This entry lists 29 T cell receptor beta chains sequenced from one sample in a study of T cell responses to AZD1222 COVID-19 vaccine. Assay used: immunoSEQ multiplex PCR; TCRdb lists only in-frame clones, some missing. The sample includes 99,000 or so clones, approximately 92% of them seen just once. The input for sequencing was peripheral blood, taken 28 days after the second AZD1222 dose. The source of these receptors is an adult who received the AZD1222 COVID-19 vaccine.

The CDR3 spells CASSNTRLAGSYNEQFF. CDR3 coding DNA: TGTGCCAGCAGCAACACCCGACTAGCAGGGTCCTACAATGAGCAGTTCTTC. The V call is TRBV7-9, the J call TRBJ2-1, with 7 bases aligning to TRBD2. There are 17 residues in the CDR3. V was pared by 5 bases and J by 1 base, with 11 bases of the junction left unmatched. The germline CDR1 and CDR2 sequences are SEHNR and FQNEAQ (reference sequence).

The J gene is TRBJ2-7, the V gene TRBV13; D is undetermined. Germline V gives CDR1 PRHDT, CDR2 FYEKMQ (reference sequence). The length of the CDR3 is 13 residues. V lost 4 bases and J lost 7, with 14 bases in between. The chain's CDR3 is CASSSVLRREQYF. CDR3 nucleotides: TGTGCCAGCAGCTCCGTACTCAGACGGGAGCAGTACTTC.

V gene TRBV28 combines with J gene TRBJ2-7, with D possibly matching TRBD2 (5 bases). The CDR3 loop spans 17 amino acids. Trimming shortened V by 6 bases and J by 4 bases, and 25 bases separated the two germline ends. Germline V gives CDR1 MDHEN, CDR2 SYDVKM. CDR3 in DNA: TGTGCCAGCAGCTCGCGGGCCCATGCTCGGTTTGGTTACGAGCAGTACTTC. Translating gives CASSSRAHARFGYEQYF.

J is TRBJ2-7 and V is TRBV6-5; D not resolved. CDR1 is MNHEY and CDR2 is SVGAGI in the germline V gene. Between the trimmed V and J ends, which lost 8 bases and 4 bases, there was a span of 9 bases. The CDR3 has 11 residues. The CDR3 spells CASGAPYEQYF. The CDR3 coding sequence is TGTGCCAGCGGAGCGCCTTACGAGCAGTACTTC.

The rearrangement links TRBV30 to TRBJ1-2; TRBD1 matches 11 bases. After removal of 5 bases from V and 8 bases from J, the junction contained 7 bases not matched to a gene. Germline V gives CDR1 GTSNPN, CDR2 SVGIG (reference sequence). The CDR3 is 13 amino acids. CDR3 DNA: TGTGCCTGGGCGGGACAGGGGGGACTAGGCTACACCTTC. Its translation is CAWAGQGGLGYTF.

The rearrangement joins TRBV18 to TRBJ1-4; D ambiguous. The germline gives CDR1 KGHSH, CDR2 LQKENI. V gave up 4 bases and J gave up 1 base, with 10 bases separating them. The CDR3 has 15 residues. CDR3 coding DNA: TGTGCCAGCTCACTCGACGGTTTAACTAATGAAAAACTGTTTTTT. As protein: CASSLDGLTNEKLFF.

The chain recombines TRBV6-2 or TRBV6-3 with TRBJ2-1, with TRBD2 identical over 8 bases. The CDR3 runs to 16 residues. Looked up from germline, CDR1 is MNHEY and CDR2 is SVGEGT. V dropped 6 bases and J dropped 1; count of bases not matched to a gene: 8. Written as DNA, the CDR3 is TGTGCCAGCAGCCTCGCGAGCGGGAGTTCCTACAATGAGCAGTTCTTC. Encoded protein: CASSLASGSSYNEQFF.

This chain joins TRBV5-1 and TRBJ1-2; D uncertain. CDR1 and CDR2 (germline): SGHRS, YFSETQ. The CDR3 is made up of 13 amino acids. Trimming pared 4 bases from V and 5 bases from J, leaving 12 bases between. The CDR3 DNA is TGCGCCAGCAGCGTTCAGTCCGATTATGGCTACACCTTC. Translated: CASSVQSDYGYTF. Combining the CDR3 with reference TRBV5-1 and TRBJ1-2 gives the whole variable domain KAGVTQTPRYLIKTRGQQVTLSCSPISGHRSVSWYQQTPGQGLQFLFEYFSETQRNKGNFPGRFSGRQFSNSRSEMNVSTLELGDSALYLCASSVQSDYGYTFGSGTRLTVV.

V usage is TRBV5-5 and J usage is TRBJ2-7, with TRBD2 as a possible D gene (5 bases). Trimming shortened V by 4 bases and J by 0 bases, and 20 bases separated the two germline ends. This CDR3 has 17 amino acids. The germline V gene encodes CDR1 SGHKS and CDR2 YYEKEE (reference sequence). CDR3 sequence reads: CASSLQPSLGGSYEQYF. Written as DNA, the CDR3 is TGTGCCAGCAGCCTACAGCCATCTTTAGGAGGCTCCTACGAGCAGTACTTC.

The J gene is TRBJ1-1, the V gene TRBV11-2, with 8 bases aligning to TRBD1. The V gene's germline CDR1 is SGHAT and CDR2 FQNNGV. The CDR3 has 13 amino acids. V dropped 6 bases and J dropped 5; count of bases not matched to a gene: 5. CDR3 residues: CASSGQGRTEAFF. The CDR3 DNA is TGTGCCAGCAGTGGACAGGGAAGGACTGAAGCTTTCTTT. Filled out from reference TRBV11-2 and TRBJ1-1, the complete variable domain reads EAGVAQSPRYKIIEKRQSVAFWCNPISGHATLYWYQQILGQGPKLLIQFQNNGVVDDSQLPKDRFSAERLKGVDSTLKIQPAKLEDSAVYLCASSGQGRTEAFFGQGTRLTVV.

The V and J genes are TRBV15 and TRBJ2-1; 8 bases agree with TRBD1. Per the germline V gene, CDR1 is LNHNV and CDR2 is YYDKDF (reference sequence). Trimming removed 5 bases from V and 0 bases from J; junction bases left unmatched: 3. The CDR3 contains 15 residues. DNA of the CDR3: TGTGCCACCAGCGGGGACAGGAGCTCCTACAATGAGCAGTTCTTC. Protein: CATSGDRSSYNEQFF.

The rearrangement joins TRBV28 to TRBJ2-4, with TRBD1 as a possible D gene (6 bases). The germline V and J ends were trimmed by 7 bases and 1 base, with 17 bases remaining between them. This CDR3 region has 16 residues. Looked up from germline, CDR1 is MDHEN and CDR2 is SYDVKM. The CDR3 DNA reads TGTGCCAGCACGTCTTGGGGGCCCGAGGCCAAAAACATTCAGTACTTC. As protein: CASTSWGPEAKNIQYF.

The V gene is TRBV3-1 (or the pseudogene TRBV3-2), the J gene TRBJ2-2; 7 nucleotides match TRBD1. Per the germline V gene, CDR1 is LGHDT and CDR2 is YNNKEL (reference sequence). J gave up 4 bases and V 5 bases, and 4 bases lay outside the gene matches. The CDR3 consists of 14 residues. The CDR3 spells CASSFNRGTGELFF. The CDR3 bases are TGTGCCAGCAGCTTTAACAGGGGCACCGGGGAGCTGTTTTTT.

The chain uses TRBV3-1 (or the pseudogene TRBV3-2) and TRBJ1-2, with D maybe TRBD1 (5 bases). The germline V gene has CDR1 LGHDT and CDR2 YNNKEL (reference sequence). V was clipped by 4 bases and J by 2 bases, with 11 bases between them. There are 14 residues in the CDR3. The CDR3 DNA is TGTGCCAGCAGCCCAGACGGGGGGAACTATGGCTACACCTTC. The encoded protein is CASSPDGGNYGYTF.

The rearrangement joins TRBV9 to TRBJ2-2; D uncertain. Trimming took off 2 bases at V and 5 bases at J, with 10 bases between the two ends. The germline CDR1 and CDR2 sequences are SGDLS and YYNGEE. This CDR3 is built from 14 residues. The CDR3 coding sequence is TGTGCCAGCAGCGTGTTTCAGTCGACCGGGGAGCTGTTTTTT. Translated, it gives CASSVFQSTGELFF. Together with reference TRBV9 and TRBJ2-2, the CDR3 gives the full variable domain: DSGVTQTPKHLITATGQRVTLRCSPRSGDLSVYWYQQSLDQGLQFLIQYYNGEERAKGNILERFSAQQFPDLHSELNLSSLELGDSALYFCASSVFQSTGELFFGEGSRLTVL.

The CDR3 region has the DNA TGTGCCAGCAGCTACAGCTCCTACGAGCAGTACTTC. Its translation is CASSYSSYEQYF. The rearrangement uses TRBV7-2 and TRBJ2-7; no firm D call. The germline V gene encodes CDR1 SGHTA and CDR2 FQGNSA. V was cut by 4 bases and J by 0 bases, with 4 bases left in between. CDR3 length equals 12 residues.

The chain joins TRBV5-4 to TRBJ2-3; TRBD1 might be the D (6 bases). Germline-derived CDR1 and CDR2 are SGHNT and YYREEE (reference sequence). The ends were cut back, 1 base at V and 2 bases at J, with 11 bases in the middle. The CDR3 covers 15 residues. Written as DNA, the CDR3 is TGTGCCAGCAGCTTGTTACAGGGCTCCACAGATACGCAGTATTTT. Translated: CASSLLQGSTDTQYF.

The V gene is TRBV7-9, the J gene TRBJ2-7; D is undetermined. This CDR3 contains 14 residues. The germline gives CDR1 SEHNR, CDR2 FQNEAQ (reference sequence). V was trimmed by 1 base and J by 3 bases, leaving 10 bases between them. The CDR3 is CASSLEGPLYEQYF. The CDR3 nucleotides read TGTGCCAGCAGCTTAGAGGGCCCACTCTACGAGCAGTACTTC.

The rearrangement uses TRBV2 and TRBJ2-2; TRBD1 agrees at 9 bases. From germline, CDR1 is SNHLY and CDR2 FYNNEI. CDR3 length equals 15 residues. The V and J ends lost 6 bases and 6 bases, in that order; junction bases with no gene match: 8. The CDR3 DNA reads TGTGCCAGCAGCACGGGACAGGGCTGGGCCGGGGAGCTGTTTTTT. Translated, it gives CASSTGQGWAGELFF.

This sequence joins TRBV28 and TRBJ2-7; TRBD1 agrees at 10 bases. Germline CDR1 MDHEN, CDR2 SYDVKM. The CDR3 contains 15 residues. V was pared by 6 bases and J by 6 bases, with 11 bases of the junction left unmatched. The CDR3 loop is CASRQPGTGALEQYF. CDR3 nucleotides: TGTGCCAGCAGACAACCCGGGACAGGGGCTCTCGAGCAGTACTTC.

The rearrangement links TRBV7-2 to TRBJ1-1; a weak D match, TRBD1 (5 bases). The germline V and J ends were trimmed by 9 bases and 8 bases, with 19 bases remaining between them. This CDR3 has 13 residues. Germline V gene lookup returns CDR1 SGHTA and CDR2 FQGNSA. Here the CDR3 reads CASKDGPRDEAFF. CDR3 bases: TGTGCCAGTAAAGACGGGCCGAGGGACGAAGCTTTCTTT.

This clone was found once. V is TRBV5-4 and J is TRBJ2-1; 7 bases are shared with TRBD1. Germline V gene data show CDR1 as SGHNT and CDR2 as YYREEE (reference sequence). The length of the CDR3 is 14 residues. The V and J ends lost 6 bases and 4 bases, in that order; junction bases with no gene match: 7. CDR3 bases: TGTGCCAGCAACCGGGACAGCAGATACAATGAGCAGTTCTTC. This codes for CASNRDSRYNEQFF.

The sample holds one count of this clone. The chain couples TRBV29-1 to TRBJ2-1; TRBD2 aligns across 13 bases. After removal of 7 bases from V and 4 bases from J, the junction contained 4 bases not matched to a gene. The CDR3 runs 14 residues. Germline loops: CDR1 SQVTM, CDR2 ANQGSEA. CDR3 bases: TGCAGCGCCCGACTAGCGGGAGGTTACAATGAGCAGTTCTTC. Residues: CSARLAGGYNEQFF.

The gene calls are TRBV27 and TRBJ2-1, with D possibly being TRBD1 or TRBD2 (6 bases each). Per germline, CDR1 MNHEY and CDR2 SMNVEV (reference sequence). The V and J ends lost 7 bases and 7 bases respectively, with 17 bases between them. This CDR3 has 14 amino acids. The CDR3 bases are TGTGCCAGCACCCTCCTTAGGGGGAGGAATGAGCAGTTCTTC. Protein: CASTLLRGRNEQFF.

In its sample, this clone was seen once. The chain links TRBV5-1 to TRBJ2-5; a possible D gene is TRBD1 (6 bases). Trimming shortened V by 4 bases and J by 7 bases, and 23 bases separated the two germline ends. There are 16 residues in the CDR3. Germline values: CDR1 SGHRS, CDR2 YFSETQ. The CDR3 reads CASSPTTGISTGTQYF. As DNA, the CDR3 is TGCGCCAGCAGCCCGACGACAGGTATCTCAACGGGGACCCAGTACTTC.

The chain carries TRBV27 and TRBJ2-5, with TRBD1 as a possible D gene (7 bases). Germline-derived CDR1 and CDR2 are MNHEY and SMNVEV (reference sequence). V was clipped by 5 bases and J by 5 bases, with 15 bases between them. The length of the CDR3 is 14 residues. As DNA, the CDR3 is TGTGCCAGCAGTCCTCAGGGGGAGGTGGAGACCCAGTACTTC. Translated: CASSPQGEVETQYF.

The CDR3 DNA follows: TGCGCCAGCAGCTTTGGCGAACTTAGTACGGGCACCGGGGAGCTGTTTTTT. Its translation: CASSFGELSTGTGELFF. The V gene is TRBV5-1, the J gene TRBJ2-2; D is uncertain. Deletions cut 2 bases from V and 4 bases from J, with 18 bases between. The CDR3 is made up of 17 amino acids. The germline CDR1 and CDR2 sequences are SGHRS and YFSETQ. Full variable domain (missing parts from reference TRBV5-1 and TRBJ2-2): KAGVTQTPRYLIKTRGQQVTLSCSPISGHRSVSWYQQTPGQGLQFLFEYFSETQRNKGNFPGRFSGRQFSNSRSEMNVSTLELGDSALYLCASSFGELSTGTGELFFGEGSRLTVL.

This clone was seen once. The V call is TRBV7-9, the J call TRBJ1-1, with D tentatively TRBD1 (5 bases). V was shortened by 6 bases and J by 10 bases, with 18 bases between the two germline ends. The CDR3 loop spans 13 amino acids. Germline CDR1 SEHNR, CDR2 FQNEAQ (reference sequence). CDR3: CASSSTQGHSAFF. DNA of the CDR3: TGTGCCAGCAGTTCGACCCAAGGACACTCAGCTTTCTTT.

The genes are TRBV10-3 and TRBJ1-4; unclear D gene. V was shortened by 0 bases and J by 8 bases, with 13 bases between the two germline ends. The CDR3 consists of 15 residues. Germline V lookup: CDR1 ENHRY, CDR2 SYGVKD. CDR3 DNA sequence: TGTGCCATCAGTGAGTCGCGGGAGGGTTTGGAAAAACTGTTTTTT. Residues: CAISESREGLEKLFF.